The next 7 T cell receptor beta chains were all read from a single sample in a study of shared clonotypes between healthy human individuals. Naive CD8 cells lacked CD45RO and underwent positive selection for CCR7, leaving out terminally differentiated effector memory CD45RA+ cells. Profiled with immunoSEQ multiplex PCR; TCRdb holds only in-frame clones, not every one. The sample records 700,000 to 950,000 clones, 96% being singletons. What was sequenced was naive CD8+ T cells sorted from blood. Receptor source: a man aged 25 to 40 in good health.

The V call is TRBV7-6, the J call TRBJ2-7; TRBD1 matches 8 bases. J was trimmed by 7 bases and V by 0 bases; bases with no gene match: 11. Looked up from germline, CDR1 is SGHVS and CDR2 is FNYEAQ. The CDR3 has 16 residues. Written as DNA, the CDR3 is TGTGCCAGCAGCTTAGCCTCCGGGACAGGCGTCGGTGAGCAGTACTTC. Protein: CASSLASGTGVGEQYF.

J is TRBJ2-7 and V is TRBV7-2; D remains unclear. This CDR3 spans 13 amino acids. Germline CDR1 SGHTA, CDR2 FQGNSA. V lost 1 base, J lost 6 bases, and 10 bases lay in between. CDR3 residues: CASSLVPLREQYF. In DNA, the CDR3 is TGTGCCAGCAGCTTAGTCCCCCTTCGCGAGCAGTACTTC.

The V and J genes are TRBV2 and TRBJ2-7; 11 nucleotides align to TRBD2. The CDR3 length is 16 residues. Trimming at V came to 2 bases and at J to 3 bases, leaving 6 bases not matched to a gene. CDR1 SNHLY and CDR2 FYNNEI come from the germline V gene. The CDR3 sequence: CASSERGTSGLYEQYF. In DNA, the CDR3 is TGTGCCAGCAGTGAAAGGGGGACTAGCGGACTCTACGAGCAGTACTTC.

This rearrangement joins TRBV20-1 to TRBJ2-1; 9 nucleotides align to TRBD1. The germline CDR1 and CDR2 sequences are DFQATT and SNEGSKA (reference sequence). The CDR3 has 11 amino acids. The CDR3 DNA reads TGCTCCGGGACAGGGCAAAATGAGCAGTTCTTC. Amino acid sequence: CSGTGQNEQFF.

The J gene is TRBJ2-1, the V gene TRBV9; D gene unclear. This CDR3 spans 16 amino acids. Germline lookup yields CDR1 SGDLS and CDR2 YYNGEE. Trimming took off 0 bases at V and 7 bases at J, with 17 bases between the two ends. DNA of the CDR3: TGTGCCAGCAGCGTAGAAGAGTGGACGGCGATTAATGAGCAGTTCTTC. Its translation is CASSVEEWTAINEQFF. The whole variable domain, filled in from reference TRBV9 and TRBJ2-1, reads DSGVTQTPKHLITATGQRVTLRCSPRSGDLSVYWYQQSLDQGLQFLIQYYNGEERAKGNILERFSAQQFPDLHSELNLSSLELGDSALYFCASSVEEWTAINEQFFGPGTRLTVL.

The V and J genes are TRBV6-5 and TRBJ2-1, with D uncertain. The CDR3 runs 13 residues. Germline V lookup: CDR1 MNHEY, CDR2 SVGAGI. V lost 6 bases to trimming and J lost 4 bases, with 10 bases between them. As DNA, the CDR3 is TGTGCCAGCAGCCAAGGGTATTACAATGAGCAGTTCTTC. This gives the protein CASSQGYYNEQFF.

The rearrangement joins TRBV2 to TRBJ2-1; no definite D call. Germline V gene data show CDR1 as SNHLY and CDR2 as FYNNEI. The CDR3 spans 12 residues. V lost 4 bases and J 4 bases, leaving 5 bases between the germline ends. CDR3 nucleotides: TGTGCCAGCAGTGTGAGATACAATGAGCAGTTCTTC. Translation gives CASSVRYNEQFF.